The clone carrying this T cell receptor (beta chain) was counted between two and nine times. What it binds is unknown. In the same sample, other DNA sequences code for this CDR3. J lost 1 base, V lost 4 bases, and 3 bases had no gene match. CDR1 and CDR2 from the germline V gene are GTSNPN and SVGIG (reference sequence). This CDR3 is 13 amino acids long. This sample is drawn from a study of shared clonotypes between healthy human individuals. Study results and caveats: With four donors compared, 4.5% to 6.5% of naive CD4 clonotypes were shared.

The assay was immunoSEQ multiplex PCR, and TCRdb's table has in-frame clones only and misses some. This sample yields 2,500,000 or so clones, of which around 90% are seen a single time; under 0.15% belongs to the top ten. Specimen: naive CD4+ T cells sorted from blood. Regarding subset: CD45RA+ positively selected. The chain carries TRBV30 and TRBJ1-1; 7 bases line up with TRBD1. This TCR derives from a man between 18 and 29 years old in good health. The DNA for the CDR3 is TGTGCCTGGAAAAGACAGGGGAACACTGAAGCTTTCTTT. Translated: CAWKRQGNTEAFF.